Listed below are T cell receptor beta chains from one sample, sequenced in a study of cytomegalovirus exposure and HLA in healthy donors. Clones were sequenced by immunoSEQ multiplex PCR, and TCRdb holds only the in-frame ones, with some missing. Its table records roughly 120,000 clones. Input material: PBMCs. The source of these receptors is a man younger than 35 in good health and CMV-seronegative. CDR3s include the opening cysteine and the closing phenylalanine or tryptophan.

length: 14
V: TRBV11-2
CDR3: CASSKAATDYGYTF

length: 15
V: TRBV6-5
CDR3: CASIPRDTNSAGYTF

length: 16
V: TRBV6-1
CDR3: CASSVRQGSGANVLTF

length: 11
V: TRBV2
CDR3: CARTDQETQYF

length: 14
V: TRBV6-1
CDR3: CASRGWRPNTEAFF

length: 18
V: TRBV11-1
CDR3: CASSLAASGGAFYNEQFF

length: 16
V: TRBV19
CDR3: CASSMGTSPIGDEQYF

length: 14
V: TRBV27
CDR3: CASSPTGMKEGYTF

length: 14
V: TRBV5-1
CDR3: CASSGGGGYNEQFF

length: 15
V: TRBV5-4
CDR3: CASSSIPGSNYGYTF

length: 16
V: TRBV25-1
CDR3: CASSSWLAGATGELFF

length: 14
V: TRBV27
CDR3: CASSTSQGISEAFF

length: 17
V: TRBV7-8
CDR3: CASSPRRGRFGTGELFF

length: 15
V: TRBV7-9
CDR3: CASSRRDRGNYEQYF

length: 12
V: TRBV7-2
CDR3: CASTMQGYEQYF

length: 16
V: TRBV5-1
CDR3: CASSLAPGAGANVLTF

length: 19
V: TRBV7-6
CDR3: CASSPRGGQALSGANVLTF

length: 15
V: TRBV7-3
CDR3: CASSLTGQGDNEQFF

length: 15
V: TRBV10-3
CDR3: CAAQQGSGAYNEQFF

length: 19
V: TRBV7-9
CDR3: CASLKSRGAGYQLYNEQFF

length: 15
V: TRBV6-1
CDR3: CAGTISTGTPGELFF

length: 16
V: TRBV18
CDR3: CASSPATSSYNSPLHF

length: 13
V: TRBV10-2
CDR3: CASRGAGDQPQHF

length: 14
V: TRBV11-2
CDR3: CASSFKAGGGEQYF

length: 13
V: TRBV5-4
CDR3: CASSADRADEQYF

length: 16
V: TRBV9
CDR3: CASSGGLQGSKETQYF

length: 14
V: TRBV6-5
CDR3: CASSYRDRNTEAFF

length: 17
V: TRBV2
CDR3: CASSPFPGQGFSNEQFF

length: 12
V: TRBV5-1
CDR3: CASSVPQETQYF

length: 18
V: TRBV5-6
CDR3: CASSPSPGTETMNTEAFF

length: 14
V: TRBV7-8
CDR3: CASRARSNTGELFF

length: 18
V: TRBV5-1
CDR3: CASSLGASGTASTDTQYF

length: 15
V: TRBV15
CDR3: CATSSGVSIGNTIYF

length: 13
V: TRBV7-9
CDR3: CASLHGGENEQYF

length: 15
V: TRBV6-6
CDR3: CASTRRDRGTGELFF

length: 14
V: TRBV7-2
CDR3: CASRALGAGDGYTF

length: 17
V: TRBV4-1
CDR3: CASSQDTGFTIQETQYF

length: 14
V: TRBV19
CDR3: CASSFIDRTTEAFF

length: 15
V: TRBV28
CDR3: CASSLFLPSGTKEFF

length: 18
V: TRBV15
CDR3: CATSRGTWTDGLNQPQHF

length: 12
V: TRBV7-9
CDR3: CASSLVSLPLHF

length: 15
V: TRBV12-5
CDR3: CASGDVGGDTGELFF

length: 11
V: TRBV9
CDR3: CASMRARGYTF

length: 16
V: TRBV28
CDR3: CASSPQGFLAKNIQYF

length: 13
V: TRBV9
CDR3: CASSVVLGQEAFF

length: 14
V: TRBV19
CDR3: CASSSTGGTYEQYF

length: 12
V: TRBV5-4
CDR3: CASRSNRNEQYF